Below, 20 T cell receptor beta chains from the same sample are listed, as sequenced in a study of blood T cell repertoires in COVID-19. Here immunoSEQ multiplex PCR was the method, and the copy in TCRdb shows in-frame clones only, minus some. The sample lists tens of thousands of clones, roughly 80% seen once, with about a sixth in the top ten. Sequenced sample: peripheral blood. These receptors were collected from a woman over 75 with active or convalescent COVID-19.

As DNA, the CDR3 is TGTGCCAGCAGCTTCACCGGAGAGACCCAGTACTTC. It translates to CASSFTGETQYF. The rearrangement uses TRBV11-2 and TRBJ2-5; unclear D gene. Germline CDR1 reads SGHAT; CDR2 reads FQNNGV. Deletions cut 3 bases from V and 4 bases from J, with 6 bases between. The CDR3 runs to 12 residues.

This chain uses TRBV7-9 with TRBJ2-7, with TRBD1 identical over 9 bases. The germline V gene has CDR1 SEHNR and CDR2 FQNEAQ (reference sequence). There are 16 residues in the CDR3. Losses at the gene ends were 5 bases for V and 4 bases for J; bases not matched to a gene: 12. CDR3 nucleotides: TGTGCCAGCAGCCGTTTTCCACAGGGGGCGCTATACGAGCAGTACTTC. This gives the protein CASSRFPQGALYEQYF.

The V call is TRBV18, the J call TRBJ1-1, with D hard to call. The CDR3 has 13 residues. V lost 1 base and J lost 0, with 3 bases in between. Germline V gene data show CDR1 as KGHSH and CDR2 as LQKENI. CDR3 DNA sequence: TGTGCCAGCTCACCACTCTTGAACACTGAAGCTTTCTTT. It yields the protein CASSPLLNTEAFF.

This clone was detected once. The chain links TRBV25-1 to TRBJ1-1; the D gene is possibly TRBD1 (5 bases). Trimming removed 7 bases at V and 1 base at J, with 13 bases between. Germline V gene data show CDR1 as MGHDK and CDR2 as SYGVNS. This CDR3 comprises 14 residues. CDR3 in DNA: TGTGCCAGCACTCGATTCGGGGGGAACACTGAAGCTTTCTTT. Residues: CASTRFGGNTEAFF.

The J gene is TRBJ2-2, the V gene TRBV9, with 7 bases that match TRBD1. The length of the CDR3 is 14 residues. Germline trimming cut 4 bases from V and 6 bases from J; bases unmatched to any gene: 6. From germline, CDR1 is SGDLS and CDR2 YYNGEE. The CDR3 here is CASSLEGQPGELFF. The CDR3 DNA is TGTGCCAGCAGCTTAGAGGGACAGCCCGGGGAGCTGTTTTTT.

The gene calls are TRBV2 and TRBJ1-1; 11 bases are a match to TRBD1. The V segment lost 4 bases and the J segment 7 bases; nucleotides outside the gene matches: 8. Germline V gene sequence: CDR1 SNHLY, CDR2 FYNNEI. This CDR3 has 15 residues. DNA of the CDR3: TGTGCCAGCAGTGGGGACAGGGGGTCAAGGAGTGAAGCTTTCTTT. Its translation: CASSGDRGSRSEAFF.

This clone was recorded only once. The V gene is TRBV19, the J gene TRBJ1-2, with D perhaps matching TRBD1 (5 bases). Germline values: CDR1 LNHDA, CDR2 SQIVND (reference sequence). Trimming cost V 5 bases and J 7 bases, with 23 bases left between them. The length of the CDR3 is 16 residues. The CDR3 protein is CASSPLGGKRGGGYTF. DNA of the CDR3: TGTGCCAGTAGTCCCCTCGGGGGGAAGAGAGGCGGTGGCTACACCTTC.

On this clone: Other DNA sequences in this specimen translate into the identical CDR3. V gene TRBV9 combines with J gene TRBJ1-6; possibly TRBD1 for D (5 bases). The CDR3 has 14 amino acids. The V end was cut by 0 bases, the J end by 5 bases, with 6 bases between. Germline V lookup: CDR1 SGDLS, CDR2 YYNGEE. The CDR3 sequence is CASSVGGDNSPLHF. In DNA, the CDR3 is TGTGCCAGCAGCGTAGGGGGCGATAATTCACCCCTCCACTTT.

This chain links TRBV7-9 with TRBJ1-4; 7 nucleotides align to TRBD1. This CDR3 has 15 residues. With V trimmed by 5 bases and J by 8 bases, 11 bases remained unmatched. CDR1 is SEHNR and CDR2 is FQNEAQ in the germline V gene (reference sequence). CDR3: CASSPQGLVGEKLFF. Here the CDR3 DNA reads TGTGCCAGCAGCCCACAGGGGCTTGTGGGGGAAAAACTGTTTTTT.

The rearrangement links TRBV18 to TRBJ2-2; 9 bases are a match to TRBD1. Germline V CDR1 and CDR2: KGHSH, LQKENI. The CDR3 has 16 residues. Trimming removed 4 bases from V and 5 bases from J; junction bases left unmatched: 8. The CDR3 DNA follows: TGTGCCAGCTCACACCTGGACAGGGGAATTACCGGGGAGCTGTTTTTT. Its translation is CASSHLDRGITGELFF.

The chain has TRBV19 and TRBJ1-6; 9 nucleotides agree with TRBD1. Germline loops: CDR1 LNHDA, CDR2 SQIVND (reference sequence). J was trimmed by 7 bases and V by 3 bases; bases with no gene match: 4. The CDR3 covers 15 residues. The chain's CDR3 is CASSIGQGTNSPLHF. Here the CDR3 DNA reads TGTGCCAGTAGTATTGGACAGGGGACGAATTCACCCCTCCACTTT.

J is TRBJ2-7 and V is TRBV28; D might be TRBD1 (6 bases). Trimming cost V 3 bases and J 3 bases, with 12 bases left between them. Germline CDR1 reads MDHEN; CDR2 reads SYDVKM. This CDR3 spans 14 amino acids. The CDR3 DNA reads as TGTGCCAGCAGTTTCGGACAGTTGAACTACGAGCAGTACTTC. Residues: CASSFGQLNYEQYF.

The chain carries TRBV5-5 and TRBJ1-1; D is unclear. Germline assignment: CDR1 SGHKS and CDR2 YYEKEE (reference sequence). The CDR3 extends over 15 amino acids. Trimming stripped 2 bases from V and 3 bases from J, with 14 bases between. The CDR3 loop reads CASSFQRLLDTEAFF. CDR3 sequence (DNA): TGTGCCAGCAGCTTTCAACGCTTACTGGACACTGAAGCTTTCTTT. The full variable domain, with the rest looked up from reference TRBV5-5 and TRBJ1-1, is DAGVTQSPTHLIKTRGQQVTLRCSPISGHKSVSWYQQVLGQGPQFIFQYYEKEERGRGNFPDRFSARQFPNYSSELNVNALLLGDSALYLCASSFQRLLDTEAFFGQGTRLTVV.

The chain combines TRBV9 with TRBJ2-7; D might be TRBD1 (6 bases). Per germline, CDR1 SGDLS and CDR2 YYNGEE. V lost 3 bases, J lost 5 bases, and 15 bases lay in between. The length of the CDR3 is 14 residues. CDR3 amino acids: CASSGEQGRDEQYF. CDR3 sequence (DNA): TGTGCCAGCAGCGGGGAACAGGGCCGGGACGAGCAGTACTTC.

Here the CDR3 reads CASSPTRPGELFF. In nucleotides, the CDR3 is TGTGCCAGCAGCCCAACTAGGCCCGGGGAGCTGTTTTTT. V is TRBV14 and J is TRBJ2-2; D possibly corresponds to TRBD2 (5 bases). This CDR3 has 13 amino acids. CDR1 is SGHDN, CDR2 FVKESK, per germline. V lost 4 bases and J lost 6, with 9 bases in between.

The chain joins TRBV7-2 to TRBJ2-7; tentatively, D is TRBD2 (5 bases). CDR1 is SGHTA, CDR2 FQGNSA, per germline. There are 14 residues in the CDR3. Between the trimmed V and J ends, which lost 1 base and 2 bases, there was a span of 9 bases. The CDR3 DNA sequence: TGTGCCAGCAGCTTAGGGGCCGGGGCCTACGAGCAGTACTTC. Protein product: CASSLGAGAYEQYF.

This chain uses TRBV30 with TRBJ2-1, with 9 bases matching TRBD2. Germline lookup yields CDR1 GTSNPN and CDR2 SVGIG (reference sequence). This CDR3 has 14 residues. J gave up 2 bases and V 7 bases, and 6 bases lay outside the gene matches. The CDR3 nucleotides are TGTGCCTCCGCGGGCGGGGGGGCCTACAATGAGCAGTTCTTC. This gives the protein CASAGGGAYNEQFF.

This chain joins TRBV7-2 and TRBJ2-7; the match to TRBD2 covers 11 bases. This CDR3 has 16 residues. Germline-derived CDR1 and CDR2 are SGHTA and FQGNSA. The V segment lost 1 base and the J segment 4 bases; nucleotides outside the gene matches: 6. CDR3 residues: CASSLGGASGGYEQYF. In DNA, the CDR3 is TGTGCCAGCAGCTTAGGTGGAGCTAGCGGGGGGTACGAGCAGTACTTC. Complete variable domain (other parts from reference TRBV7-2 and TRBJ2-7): GAGVSQSPSNKVTEKGKDVELRCDPISGHTALYWYRQSLGQGLEFLIYFQGNSAPDKSGLPSDRFSAERTGGSVSTLTIQRTQQEDSAVYLCASSLGGASGGYEQYFGPGTRLTVT.

The CDR3 nucleotides are TGTGCCAGCAGCTCTCGAGGCGCCCCCGGGGATGAGCAGTTCTTC. Its translation: CASSSRGAPGDEQFF. The V gene is TRBV7-2, the J gene TRBJ2-1; a possible D gene is TRBD2 (5 bases). V was cut by 4 bases and J by 8 bases, with 18 bases left in between. The germline gives CDR1 SGHTA, CDR2 FQGNSA. The CDR3 spans 15 residues.

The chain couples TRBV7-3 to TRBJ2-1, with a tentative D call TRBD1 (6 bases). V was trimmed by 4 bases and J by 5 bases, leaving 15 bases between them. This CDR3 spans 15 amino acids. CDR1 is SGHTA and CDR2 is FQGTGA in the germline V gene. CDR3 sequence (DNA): TGTGCCAGCAGCTCGATAGGGCAGGGGCACAATGAGCAGTTCTTC. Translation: CASSSIGQGHNEQFF.